This TCR beta chain was recovered during a study of T cell responses to AZD1222 COVID-19 vaccine. The V end was cut by 6 bases, the J end by 1 base, with 13 bases between. CDR1 and CDR2 from the germline V gene are LNHDA and SQIVND (reference sequence). The CDR3 length is 15 residues. This clone turned up a few times. The antigen is undetermined. Whole-study results and caveats: Only after the peak T cell response were repertoires sampled. Seropositive AZD1222 recipients at baseline numbered only 5 to 7. Possibly, clonal diversity was underestimated; donors were largely white British and included more females.

TCRdb keeps only in-frame clones here, not all; method: immunoSEQ multiplex PCR. The sample includes some 140,000 clones, roughly 90% of them seen just once. The receptor's source is an adult in good health. The chain is built from TRBV19 and TRBJ2-1; D perhaps matches TRBD2 (6 bases). The input for sequencing was peripheral blood, taken on day 0 of AZD1222 vaccination. The DNA of the CDR3 is TGTGCCAGTAGCAAACTAGCTGGTTCCTACAATGAGCAGTTCTTC. This encodes CASSKLAGSYNEQFF.